This record looks at one T cell receptor (beta chain) sequence and its context. Its antigen is undetermined. This sample was taken from a study of graft-versus-host responses after intestinal transplantation. Study details: Each recipient received anti-thymocyte globulin induction, then tacrolimus and steroids for about 3 years.

Study outcomes and limitations: Circulating GvH clones peaking coincided with falling HvG clones soon after transplant. There were GvH clones found in recipient marrow, and some of them appeared first in ileum or blood.

Method: immunoSEQ multiplex PCR; TCRdb's copy keeps in-frame clones and lacks some. The sample yields some 90,000 clones, roughly 91% seen once. Germline V gene lookup returns CDR1 MGHRA and CDR2 YSYEKL. This CDR3 region has 17 residues. The V segment lost 0 bases and the J segment 4 bases; nucleotides outside the gene matches: 7. Sample: unstimulated CD8+ T cells sorted from spleen or lymph node cells, taken before intestinal transplant. The rearrangement uses TRBV4-1 and TRBJ2-1; 9 nucleotides agree with TRBD2. The sequence came from a human donor who received an intestinal transplant. Here the CDR3 reads CASSQDPSGTPYNEQFF. CDR3 DNA: TGCGCCAGCAGCCAAGATCCTAGCGGGACTCCTTACAATGAGCAGTTCTTC.